These T cell receptor beta chains were read from a single sample in a study of T cells after yellow fever vaccination. TCRdb called the 5' RACE reads again in MiXCR, with one record for every CDR3 protein. The sample contains about 400,000 distinct CDR3 sequences, approximately 5.7% of which appear only once. Sequences were derived from PBMCs, sampled 5 days after the yellow fever booster vaccination. The receptor source for this set is a man between 25 and 39 years old who received the YFV17D yellow fever vaccine. Each CDR3 is given with its conserved first and last residue. D genes are given only for firm matches. Part of the rows lack a size; the others show once, few, many or a class for expanded clones.

V,size,J,D,DNA,CDR3
TRBV20-1,.,TRBJ2-3,.,TGCAGTGCTAAGGGACTGGCGAGCACAGATACGCAGTATTTT,CSAKGLASTDTQYF
TRBV2,.,TRBJ2-3,TRBD1,TGTGCCAGCAGTGTCTTTCAGGGGGCCAGCACAGATACGCAGTATTTT,CASSVFQGASTDTQYF
TRBV5-1,.,TRBJ1-2,.,TGCGCCAGCAGGGAAGAGGGGGGCTATGGCTACACCTTC,CASREEGGYGYTF
TRBV19,.,TRBJ2-3,TRBD1,TGTGCCAGTATGCCGGGACAGGGACGCACAGATACGCAGTATTTT,CASMPGQGRTDTQYF
TRBV27,few,TRBJ2-2,.,TGTGCCAGCAATGGGCAGGGCAACACCGGGGAGCTGTTTTTT,CASNGQGNTGELFF
TRBV20-1,many,TRBJ2-1,.,TGCAGTGCTCGGGACCTCGCTTTGCAGTTCTTC,CSARDLALQFF
TRBV5-1,many,TRBJ1-2,.,TGCGCCAGCGGTGGGGAGACTAACTATGGCTACACCTTC,CASGGETNYGYTF
TRBV5-6,.,TRBJ2-7,TRBD1,TGTGCCAGCAGCCGACCACAGGGGATAGGCGAGCAGTACTTC,CASSRPQGIGEQYF
TRBV3-1,few,TRBJ2-1,.,TGTGCCAGCAGCCAAGAGGGGGACAATGAGCAGTTCTTC,CASSQEGDNEQFF
TRBV29-1,.,TRBJ2-3,.,TGCAGCGTTGTGGGTGCGACACCAGATACGCAGTATTTT,CSVVGATPDTQYF
TRBV7-7,.,TRBJ2-1,TRBD2,TGTGCCAGCATCCCCCCCCCACTAGCGGGAGGGTACAATGAGCAGTTCTTC,CASIPPPLAGGYNEQFF
TRBV27,few,TRBJ2-1,TRBD2,TGTGCCAGCAGTCGGGGGGAAGAAATCGATGAGCAGTTCTTC,CASSRGEEIDEQFF
TRBV12-3/TRBV12-4,few,TRBJ1-6,.,TGTGCCAGCAGTTTGAGCCAGTATAATTCACCCCTCCACTTT,CASSLSQYNSPLHF
TRBV7-2,.,TRBJ2-1,.,TGTGCCAGCAGCCCTAGGTTCCGACGGGGGAATGAGCAGTTCTTC,CASSPRFRRGNEQFF
TRBV20-1,many,TRBJ2-3,.,TGCAGTGCGGCACGGTGGGAAGAGGATACGCAGTATTTT,CSAARWEEDTQYF
TRBV18,.,TRBJ2-1,.,TGTGCCAGCTCACCAGCGGCAGTTGGTGAGCAGTTCTTC,CASSPAAVGEQFF
TRBV2,.,TRBJ2-3,TRBD2,TGTGCCAGCGACAATCTAGCGGGAGGAACCGATACGCAGTATTTT,CASDNLAGGTDTQYF
TRBV20-1,.,TRBJ2-3,TRBD1,TGCAGTGCTACAAAGAGACAGGGGGCCAGCACAGATACGCAGTATTTT,CSATKRQGASTDTQYF
TRBV7-2,many,TRBJ2-5,TRBD2,TGTGCCAGCAGCCCTCTGCGGGGGTTTGGTGAGACCCAGTACTTC,CASSPLRGFGETQYF
TRBV7-9,.,TRBJ1-3,.,TGTGCCACCCAGGCGGGAGACACCATATATTTT,CATQAGDTIYF
TRBV11-1,few,TRBJ2-2,TRBD1,TGTGCCAGCAGCCCTCCCCTGACAGGGGGTTACCTCACCGGGGAGCTGTTTTTT,CASSPPLTGGYLTGELFF
TRBV2,many,TRBJ2-5,TRBD2,TGTGCCAGCAGTGTGCGGGGGGAGACCCAGTACTTC,CASSVRGETQYF
TRBV12-3/TRBV12-4,many,TRBJ2-6,.,TGTGCCAGCAGTCGGACAATGAACGTCCTGACTTTC,CASSRTMNVLTF
TRBV7-2,many,TRBJ2-2,TRBD1,TGTGCCAGCAGCCGAGGGGCCAGGGGGCTGTCTGGGGAGCTGTTTTTT,CASSRGARGLSGELFF
TRBV5-8,.,TRBJ2-2,.,TGTGCCAGCAGCTTTTGGGGCGGGGAGCTGTTTTTT,CASSFWGGELFF
TRBV6-5,few,TRBJ2-7,TRBD2,TGTGCCAGCAGTTACTCCTGGGAGGGGATGCACGAGCAGTACTTC,CASSYSWEGMHEQYF
TRBV10-3,many,TRBJ1-6,.,TGTGCCATCCAACTAACGGCGGGAAATTCACCCCTCCACTTT,CAIQLTAGNSPLHF
TRBV3-1,many,TRBJ1-2,.,TGTGCCAGCAGCCAAGAATCCGGCCTAAACTATGGCTACACCTTC,CASSQESGLNYGYTF
TRBV5-1,few,TRBJ1-4,.,TGCGCCAGCAGCTTGGAGCGTGCAACTAATGAAAAACTGTTTTTT,CASSLERATNEKLFF
TRBV20-1,.,TRBJ1-5,.,TGCAGTGCTATAGGACAAGTCAATCAGCCCCAGCATTTT,CSAIGQVNQPQHF
TRBV6-2/TRBV6-3,many,TRBJ2-5,TRBD2,TGTGCCAGCGTGTACGGGTCTAGCGGACAAGAGACCCAGTACTTC,CASVYGSSGQETQYF
TRBV7-7,many,TRBJ2-5,.,TGTGCTAGCAGCTTAGCCTTACATGCACAAGAGACCCAGTACTTC,CASSLALHAQETQYF
TRBV5-1,many,TRBJ1-1,.,TGCGCCAGTGGGGACGGTACCATGAACACTGAAGCTTTCTTT,CASGDGTMNTEAFF
TRBV30,.,TRBJ2-2,TRBD1,TGTGCCTGTGACGCCCCGGGACAGGGTCCCGGGGAGCTGTTTTTT,CACDAPGQGPGELFF
TRBV5-1,few,TRBJ1-6,.,TGCGCCAGCAGCTTGAGCCAGACTATTAATTCACCCCTCCACTTT,CASSLSQTINSPLHF
TRBV12-5,.,TRBJ2-6,TRBD1,TGTGCTAGTGGTTTGGTACTCAAAGACAGGGTTTCCTCTGGGGCCAACGTCCTGACTTTC,CASGLVLKDRVSSGANVLTF
TRBV5-1,few,TRBJ1-5,.,TGCGCCAGCAGCTTGGATATGGTGGGGCCAAATCAGCCCCAGCATTTT,CASSLDMVGPNQPQHF
TRBV7-2,few,TRBJ2-3,TRBD1,TGTGCCAGCAGCTCTTACCGCGCCCCGGGACAGGGGGTCACAGATACGCAGTATTTT,CASSSYRAPGQGVTDTQYF
TRBV20-1,.,TRBJ2-5,TRBD1,TGCAGTGCGAAAGACAGGGGATGGGAGACCCAGTACTTC,CSAKDRGWETQYF
TRBV5-1,many,TRBJ2-1,TRBD2,TGCGCCAGCAGCTTGGGGCTAGCGGGGAGGGGTTACCGTTACAATGAGCAGTTCTTC,CASSLGLAGRGYRYNEQFF
TRBV10-3,many,TRBJ2-1,TRBD2,TGTGCCATCAGGGAGACTAGCGGGAGCTACAATGAGCAGTTCTTC,CAIRETSGSYNEQFF
TRBV20-1,.,TRBJ2-7,TRBD2,TGCAGTGGAGCCACTAGCGGCTACGAGCAGTACTTC,CSGATSGYEQYF
TRBV20-1,few,TRBJ2-5,.,TGCAGTGCTACTCCCCGGGTGAAGACCCAGTACTTC,CSATPRVKTQYF
TRBV5-1,few,TRBJ2-1,TRBD2,TGCGCCAGCAGCTTGGTCTTCTCGCGGGGGGCCTACAATGAGCAGTTCTTC,CASSLVFSRGAYNEQFF
TRBV29-1,few,TRBJ2-5,.,TGCAGCGCCGGGACCGAGACCCAAGAGACCCAGTACTTC,CSAGTETQETQYF
TRBV29-1,many,TRBJ2-7,TRBD2,TGCAGCGCCACAAGCCTCAGAGCGGGAGACTACGAGCAGTACTTC,CSATSLRAGDYEQYF
TRBV7-9,many,TRBJ2-7,TRBD2,TGTGCCAGCAGCAAATACAGCGGGAGCTCCTACGAGCAGTACTTC,CASSKYSGSSYEQYF
TRBV5-5,many,TRBJ2-4,.,TGTGCCAGCAGCGGGACACAACTAGCCAAAAACATTCAGTACTTC,CASSGTQLAKNIQYF
TRBV20-1,.,TRBJ2-3,.,TGCAGTGCCCCAGTTCTAGTTACGCAGTATTTT,CSAPVLVTQYF
TRBV12-3/TRBV12-4,.,TRBJ2-1,TRBD1,TGTGCCAGCAACTTAGGGTCGGGACAGGGGGCCGGTGAGCAGTTCTTC,CASNLGSGQGAGEQFF
TRBV10-3,few,TRBJ1-2,.,TGTGCCATCAGTGAGGGCTTGAGAGGCTACACCTTC,CAISEGLRGYTF
TRBV20-1,.,TRBJ2-3,.,TGCTGTGCTAGAGATCCCGGAAACCCCACAGATACGCAGTATTTT,CCARDPGNPTDTQYF
TRBV12-3/TRBV12-4,many,TRBJ2-2,.,TGTGCCAGCAGCCCCTTTCGCCACACCGGGGAGCTGTTTTTT,CASSPFRHTGELFF
TRBV2,.,TRBJ1-1,.,TGTGCCAGCAGTCCCCGAACCTACGAAGAAACTGAAGCTTTCTTT,CASSPRTYEETEAFF
TRBV6-5,many,TRBJ1-5,.,TGTGCCACCCAAAACCCGGCCCAGCCCCAGCATTTT,CATQNPAQPQHF
TRBV2,.,TRBJ2-7,TRBD2,TGTGCCCGCAGTTTTAGCCTAGCGGGAGGGCCGGACCGCTACGAGCAGTACTTC,CARSFSLAGGPDRYEQYF
TRBV4-2,few,TRBJ2-2,TRBD1,TGTGCCAGCAGCCCCGGGACAGGGGCTACAACCCTATACACCGGGGAGCTGTTTTTT,CASSPGTGATTLYTGELFF
TRBV19,few,TRBJ2-3,.,TGTGCCAGTAGTAACCCGACTGGGGCCCGCACAGATACGCAGTATTTT,CASSNPTGARTDTQYF
TRBV5-4,.,TRBJ2-1,.,TGTGCCAGCAGCTTGCGCGTGGACCGTGAGCAGTTCTTC,CASSLRVDREQFF
TRBV29-1,few,TRBJ2-3,.,TGCAGCGTTTCCGTCACAGATACGCAGTATTTT,CSVSVTDTQYF